The entry that follows covers one T cell receptor beta chain sequence. This clonotype occurred many times. What this receptor recognizes is not known. Base qualities were left out, and no much larger clone turns up one base away. This sample stems from a study of patients with pleural tuberculosis (dated by TCRdb to between 2013 and 2015). The CDR3, cysteine through phenylalanine, is 13 amino acids long. This entry keeps only the CDR3 DNA: 39 bases, framed from base 1. Looking up the germline V gene (reference sequence) yields CDR1 DFQATT and CDR2 SNEGSKA. Clipping removes 4 bases from V and 10 bases from J, with 6 as the unmatched junction base count. Sequencing relied on an Illumina Genome Analyzer IIx. TCRdb trimmed the raw reads at Q25, called clones with MiXCR and kept productive beta chains. Entries that share a CDR3 protein sequence are merged under the most common genes and DNA. The sample table lists about 50,000 distinct CDR3 sequences, about 7.3% of them with a count of one. Roughly 15% of the sample rests with the top ten.

The receptor chain draws on TRBV20-1 and TRBJ1-6; 8 central nucleotides agree with TRBD1. The receptor comes from a human donor with pleural tuberculosis. The nucleotides read TGCAGTGCTACCGGACAGGGTGAATCACCCCTCCACTTT. Its translation reads: CSATGQGESPLHF.